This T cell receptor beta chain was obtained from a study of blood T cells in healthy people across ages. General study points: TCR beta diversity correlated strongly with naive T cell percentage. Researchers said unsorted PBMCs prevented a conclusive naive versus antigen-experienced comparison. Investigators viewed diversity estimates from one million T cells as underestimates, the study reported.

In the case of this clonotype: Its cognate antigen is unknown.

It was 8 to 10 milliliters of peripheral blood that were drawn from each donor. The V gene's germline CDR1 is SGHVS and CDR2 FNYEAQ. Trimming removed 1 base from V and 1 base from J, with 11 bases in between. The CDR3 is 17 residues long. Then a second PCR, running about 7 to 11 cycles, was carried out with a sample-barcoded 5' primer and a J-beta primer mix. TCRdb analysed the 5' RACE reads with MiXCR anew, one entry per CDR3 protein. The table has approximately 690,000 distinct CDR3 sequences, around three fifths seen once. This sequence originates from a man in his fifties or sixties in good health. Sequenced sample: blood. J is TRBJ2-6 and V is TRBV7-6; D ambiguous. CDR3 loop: CASSLVSPGSGANVLTF. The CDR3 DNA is TGTGCCAGCAGCTTAGTTTCTCCCGGGTCTGGGGCCAACGTCCTGACTTTC. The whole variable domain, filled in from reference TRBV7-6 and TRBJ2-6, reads GAGVSQSPRYKVTKRGQDVALRCDPISGHVSLYWYRQALGQGPEFLTYFNYEAQQDKSGLPNDRFSAERPEGSISTLTIQRTEQRDSAMYRCASSLVSPGSGANVLTFGAGSRLTVL.